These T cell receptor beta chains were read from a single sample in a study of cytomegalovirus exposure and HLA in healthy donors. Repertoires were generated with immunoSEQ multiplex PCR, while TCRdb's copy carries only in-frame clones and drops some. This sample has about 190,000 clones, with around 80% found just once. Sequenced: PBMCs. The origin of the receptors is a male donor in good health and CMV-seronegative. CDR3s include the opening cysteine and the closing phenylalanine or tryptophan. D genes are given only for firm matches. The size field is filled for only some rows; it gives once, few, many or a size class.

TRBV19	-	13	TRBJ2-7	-	CASSFGPSYEQYF	TGTGCCAGTAGTTTCGGTCCCTCCTACGAGCAGTACTTC
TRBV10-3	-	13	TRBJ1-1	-	CASRDIMNTEAFF	TGTGCCTCAAGGGACATCATGAACACTGAAGCTTTCTTT
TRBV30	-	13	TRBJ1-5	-	CAAGANSNQPQHF	TGTGCTGCGGGGGCGAATAGCAATCAGCCCCAGCATTTT
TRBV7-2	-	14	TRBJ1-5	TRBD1	CASSEGQRNQPQHF	TGTGCCAGCAGCGAGGGACAGCGGAATCAGCCCCAGCATTTT
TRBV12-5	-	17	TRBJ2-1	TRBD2	CASGLRVLAGGYNEQFF	TGTGCTAGTGGTTTGAGGGTTCTAGCGGGGGGCTACAATGAGCAGTTCTTC
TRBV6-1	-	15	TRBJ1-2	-	CASTASPTGYNGYTF	TGTGCCAGCACCGCATCCCCCACAGGTTACAATGGCTACACCTTC
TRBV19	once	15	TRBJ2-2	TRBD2	CASNKGLASAGELFF	TGTGCCAGTAACAAGGGACTAGCATCCGCCGGGGAGCTGTTTTTT
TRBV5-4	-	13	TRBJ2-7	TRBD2	CASIGTSGNEQYF	TGTGCCAGCATCGGGACTAGCGGGAACGAGCAGTACTTC
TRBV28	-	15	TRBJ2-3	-	CASSFGQLGTDTQYF	TGTGCCAGCAGTTTCGGACAACTCGGCACAGATACGCAGTATTTT
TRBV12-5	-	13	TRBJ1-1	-	CASAPGRGTEAFF	TGTGCTAGTGCCCCAGGGCGGGGCACTGAAGCTTTCTTT
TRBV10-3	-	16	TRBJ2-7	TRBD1	CAISEPGQGAGNEQYF	TGTGCCATCAGTGAACCGGGACAGGGGGCAGGTAACGAGCAGTACTTC
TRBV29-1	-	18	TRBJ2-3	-	CSVVGRGWQGSPTDTQYF	TGCAGCGTTGTAGGCAGGGGCTGGCAGGGGAGTCCCACAGATACGCAGTATTTT
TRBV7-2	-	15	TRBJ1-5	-	CASSMGGYSNQPQHF	TGTGCCAGCAGCATGGGAGGCTATAGCAATCAGCCCCAGCATTTT
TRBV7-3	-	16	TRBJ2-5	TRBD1	CASSLPWTGVGETQYF	TGTGCCAGCAGCTTACCTTGGACAGGGGTGGGGGAGACCCAGTACTTC
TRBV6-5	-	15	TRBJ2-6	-	CASSQDNSGANVLTF	TGTGCCAGCAGCCAGGACAATTCTGGGGCCAACGTCCTGACTTTC